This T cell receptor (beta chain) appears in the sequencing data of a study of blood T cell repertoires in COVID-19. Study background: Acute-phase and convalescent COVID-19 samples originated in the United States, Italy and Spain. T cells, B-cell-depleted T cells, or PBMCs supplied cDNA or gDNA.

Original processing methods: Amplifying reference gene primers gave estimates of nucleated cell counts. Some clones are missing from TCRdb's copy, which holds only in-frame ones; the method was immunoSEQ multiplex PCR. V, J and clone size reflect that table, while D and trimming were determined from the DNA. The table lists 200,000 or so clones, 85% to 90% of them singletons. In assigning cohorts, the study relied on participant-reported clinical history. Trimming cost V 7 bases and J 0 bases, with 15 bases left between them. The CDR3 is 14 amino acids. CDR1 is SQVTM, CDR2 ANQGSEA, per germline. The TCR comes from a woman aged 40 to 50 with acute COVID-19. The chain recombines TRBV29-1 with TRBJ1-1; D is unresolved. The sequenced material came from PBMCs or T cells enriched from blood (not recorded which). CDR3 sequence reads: CSATEGQLNTEAFF. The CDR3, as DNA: TGCAGCGCTACGGAGGGTCAATTGAACACTGAAGCTTTCTTT.